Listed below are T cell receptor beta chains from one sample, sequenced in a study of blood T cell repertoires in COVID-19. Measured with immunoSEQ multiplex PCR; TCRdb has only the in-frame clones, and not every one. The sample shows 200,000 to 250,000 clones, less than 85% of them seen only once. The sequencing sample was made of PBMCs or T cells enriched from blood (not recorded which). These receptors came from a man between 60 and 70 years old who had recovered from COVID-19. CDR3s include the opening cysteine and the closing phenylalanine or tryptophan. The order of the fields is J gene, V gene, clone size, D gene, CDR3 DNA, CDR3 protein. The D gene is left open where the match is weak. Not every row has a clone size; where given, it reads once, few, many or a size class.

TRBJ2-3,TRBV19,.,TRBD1,TGTGCCAGTAGTGCTCGGTTGGGACAGGGAAAAAAGCGACGCACAGATACGCAGTATTTT,CASSARLGQGKKRRTDTQYF
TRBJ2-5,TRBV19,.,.,TGTGCCAGTAGTATAATGGGGGGACAGTGGGAGACCCAGTACTTC,CASSIMGGQWETQYF
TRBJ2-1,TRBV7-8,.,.,TGTGCCAGCAGCTCCCCGGGCGGGGCCAGTAACAATGAGCAGTTCTTC,CASSSPGGASNNEQFF
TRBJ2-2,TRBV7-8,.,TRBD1,TGTGCCAGCAGCTCCCGCGGGGTACAGGGGGACACCGGGGAGCTGTTTTTT,CASSSRGVQGDTGELFF
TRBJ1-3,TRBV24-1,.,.,TGTGCCACCAGTGATACGGAGGGATCTGGAAACACCATATATTTT,CATSDTEGSGNTIYF
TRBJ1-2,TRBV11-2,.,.,TGTGCCAGCAGCTTAGCGGCAGGGAATGGCTACACCTTC,CASSLAAGNGYTF
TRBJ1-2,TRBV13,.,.,TGTGCCAGCAGCTTAGGTCGGGGGGGAAGCTATGGCTACACCTTC,CASSLGRGGSYGYTF
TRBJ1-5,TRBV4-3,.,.,TGCGCCAGCAGCCAGGCCGTACAGGATCAGCCCCAGCATTTT,CASSQAVQDQPQHF
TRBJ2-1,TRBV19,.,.,TGTGCCAGTAGTATAGATCACAGGGTTTACAATGAGCAGTTCTTC,CASSIDHRVYNEQFF
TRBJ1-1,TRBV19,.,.,TGTGCCAGTAGCACAGTGACGAACACTGAAGCTTTCTTT,CASSTVTNTEAFF
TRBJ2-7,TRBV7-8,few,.,TGTGCCAGCAGTCAAGGGGGGGGCGAGCAGTACTTC,CASSQGGGEQYF
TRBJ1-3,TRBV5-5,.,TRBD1,TGTGCCAGCAGCGTTGGTGGGACAGGCTCTGGAAACACCATATATTTT,CASSVGGTGSGNTIYF
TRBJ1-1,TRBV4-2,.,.,TGTGCCAGCAGCCAAGACAGGGACACTGAAGCTTTCTTT,CASSQDRDTEAFF
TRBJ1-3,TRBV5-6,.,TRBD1,TGTGCCAGCAGCTATCAGACAGGGGCTGGAAACACCATATATTTT,CASSYQTGAGNTIYF
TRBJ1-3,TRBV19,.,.,TGTGCCAGTAGGACCAGGGTAGCTGGAAACACCATATATTTT,CASRTRVAGNTIYF
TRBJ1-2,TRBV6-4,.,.,TGTGCCAGCAGTGACTCGAACACAGGTCTTAACTATGGCTACACCTTC,CASSDSNTGLNYGYTF
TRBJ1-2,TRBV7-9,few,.,TGTGCCAGCAGCCGGGACAATAACTATGGCTACACCTTC,CASSRDNNYGYTF
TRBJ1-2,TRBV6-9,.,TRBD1,TGTGCCAGCAGTTACCAGGGGGAAAACTATGGCTACACCTTC,CASSYQGENYGYTF
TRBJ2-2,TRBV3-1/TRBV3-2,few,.,TGTGCCAGCAGCCAACCCAGGGCTCGGTGGCTCGGGGAGCTGTTTTTT,CASSQPRARWLGELFF
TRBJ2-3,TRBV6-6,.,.,TGTGCCAGCAGTTACTCCGACAGAGATACGCAGTATTTT,CASSYSDRDTQYF
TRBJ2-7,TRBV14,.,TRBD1,TGTGCCAGCAGCCAAGATTTCCGGACAGGGACCTCCTACGAGCAGTACTTC,CASSQDFRTGTSYEQYF
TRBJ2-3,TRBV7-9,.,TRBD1,TGTGCCAGCAGCTTACCGGGACAGGGGTCAGATACGCAGTATTTT,CASSLPGQGSDTQYF
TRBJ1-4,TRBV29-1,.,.,TGCAGCGTGCTTACAGGGTCGGAACTGTTTTTT,CSVLTGSELFF
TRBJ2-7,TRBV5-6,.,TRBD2,TGTGCCAGCAGCTCCCCCCTGGGACTAGCGGCCTACGAGCAGTACTTC,CASSSPLGLAAYEQYF
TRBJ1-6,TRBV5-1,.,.,TGCGCCAGCAGCCTACCAGACAGTCGCCTCCACTTT,CASSLPDSRLHF
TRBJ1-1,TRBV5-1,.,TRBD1,TGCGCCAGCAGAAAATCCCATACAGGGGACCCCAGGAACACTGAAGCTTTCTTT,CASRKSHTGDPRNTEAFF
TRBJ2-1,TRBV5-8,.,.,TGTGCCAGCAGCTTGAGACAGATTTCCTACAATGAGCAGTTCTTC,CASSLRQISYNEQFF
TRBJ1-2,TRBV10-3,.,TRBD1,TGTGCCATCAGTGATTTCGACAGGGTCGGTGGCTACACCTTC,CAISDFDRVGGYTF
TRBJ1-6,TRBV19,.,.,TGTGCCAGTAGTATCAGGGTCGGAGATTCACCCCTCCACTTT,CASSIRVGDSPLHF
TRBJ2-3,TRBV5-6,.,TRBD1,TGTGCCAGCAGCCCCGGGACAGGGGTCGGAGATACGCAGTATTTT,CASSPGTGVGDTQYF
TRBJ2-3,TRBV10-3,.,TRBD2,TGTGCCATCAGAAGTAGCGGGGCAGATACGCAGTATTTT,CAIRSSGADTQYF
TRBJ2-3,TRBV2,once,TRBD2,TGTGCCAGCACCTTGACGGGACTAGCCCCAGATACGCAGTATTTT,CASTLTGLAPDTQYF
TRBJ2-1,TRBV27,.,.,TGTGCCAGCAGTCTCGCCCGGGGGACGCTCTCCTACAATGAGCAGTTCTTC,CASSLARGTLSYNEQFF
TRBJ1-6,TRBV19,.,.,TGTGCCAGTAGTATAGAACAGGGAAATTCACCCCTCCACTTT,CASSIEQGNSPLHF
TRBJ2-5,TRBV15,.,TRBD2,TGTGCCACCAGCAGAGGTGATAGCGGGGGCCCAATTGGGGAGACCCAGTACTTC,CATSRGDSGGPIGETQYF
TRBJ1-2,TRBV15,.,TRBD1,TGTGCCACCAGCAGAGACGTGACAGGGGGAGGCTACACCTTC,CATSRDVTGGGYTF
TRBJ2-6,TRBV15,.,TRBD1,TGTGCCACCAGCACGAGACAGGGAGTGTCCTCTGGGGCCAACGTCCTGACTTTC,CATSTRQGVSSGANVLTF
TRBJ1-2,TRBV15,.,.,TGTGCCACCAGCAGAGATCGGGGTTCGGACTATGGCTACACCTTC,CATSRDRGSDYGYTF
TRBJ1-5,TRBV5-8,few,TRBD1,TGTGCCAGCAGCCGGGACAGGGGATATCAGCCCCAGCATTTT,CASSRDRGYQPQHF
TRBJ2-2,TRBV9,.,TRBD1,TGTGCCAGCAGCTCCGCCGGGACAGCAGTTATGGGGGAGCTGTTTTTT,CASSSAGTAVMGELFF
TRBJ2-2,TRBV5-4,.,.,TGTGCCAGCAGCCCGGGAGGGACAGGGAGGACCGGGGAGCTGTTTTTT,CASSPGGTGRTGELFF
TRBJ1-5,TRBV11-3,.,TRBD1,TGTGCCAGCAGCTCGGGACAGGGCGATCAGCCCCAGCATTTT,CASSSGQGDQPQHF
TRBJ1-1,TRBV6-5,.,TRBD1,TGTGCCAGCAGGAAGGGACAGGGTGAAGCTTTCTTT,CASRKGQGEAFF
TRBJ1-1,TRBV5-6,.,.,TGTGCCAGCAGCTTCGGGGTGGAACAGAACACTGAAGCTTTCTTT,CASSFGVEQNTEAFF